This is a list of T cell receptor beta chains from one sample in a study of beta chain features in type 1 diabetes. Assay used: immunoSEQ multiplex PCR; TCRdb lists only in-frame clones, some missing. In the table there are 150,000 to 200,000 clones, approximately 8.8% of which are singletons. Sequencing used central memory CD4+ T cells from blood. All receptors come from a woman aged 25 to 39 with type 1 diabetes. CDR3s include the opening cysteine and the closing phenylalanine or tryptophan. A D gene is named only where the DNA matches it firmly. Not all rows give a size; the values are once, few, many and, for expanded clones, a class.

cdr3_aa cdr3_nt j_call clone_size v_call d_call
CASSDQYSGYTF TGTGCCAGCAGTGACCAGTATTCGGGCTACACCTTC TRBJ1-2 NA TRBV6-4 NA
CASSVAGSGDTQYF TGTGCCAGCAGCGTAGCAGGGTCTGGAGATACGCAGTATTTT TRBJ2-3 NA TRBV9 NA
CASSEDGREYGYTF TGTGCCAGCAGTGAAGACGGCAGGGAATATGGCTACACCTTC TRBJ1-2 few TRBV6-1 NA
CASSYGGGSRNEQYF TGTGCCAGCAGTTACGGTGGCGGGAGCAGAAACGAGCAGTACTTC TRBJ2-7 many TRBV6-5 TRBD2
CASRGTGRNEQYF TGTGCCAGTAGGGGGACAGGACGGAACGAGCAGTACTTC TRBJ2-7 NA TRBV19 TRBD1
CASSLEAGEQFF TGTGCCAGCAGCTTAGAGGCAGGCGAGCAGTTCTTC TRBJ2-1 few TRBV7-2 NA
CSGTSGTEAFF TGCAGCGGGACTTCAGGTACTGAAGCTTTCTTT TRBJ1-1 few TRBV29-1 NA
CASSRVVRTYGYTF TGTGCCAGCAGTCGCGTCGTAAGAACTTATGGCTACACCTTC TRBJ1-2 few TRBV6-5 NA
CASSEAEEEKLFF TGTGCCAGCAGTGAAGCGGAGGAGGAAAAACTGTTTTTT TRBJ1-4 few TRBV2 NA
CASSLQGSSYEQYF TGTGCCAGCAGCTTACAGGGGAGCTCCTACGAGCAGTACTTC TRBJ2-7 NA TRBV7-9 NA
CASNSDRVVIGELFF TGTGCCAGCAACTCGGACAGGGTAGTAATCGGGGAGCTGTTTTTT TRBJ2-2 few TRBV7-8 TRBD1
CASSYSAGTYNEQFF TGTGCCAGCAGTTACTCAGCGGGAACGTACAATGAGCAGTTCTTC TRBJ2-1 NA TRBV6-5 TRBD2
CSARGPDEQYF TGCAGCGCAAGGGGGCCGGACGAGCAGTACTTC TRBJ2-7 NA TRBV29-1 TRBD1